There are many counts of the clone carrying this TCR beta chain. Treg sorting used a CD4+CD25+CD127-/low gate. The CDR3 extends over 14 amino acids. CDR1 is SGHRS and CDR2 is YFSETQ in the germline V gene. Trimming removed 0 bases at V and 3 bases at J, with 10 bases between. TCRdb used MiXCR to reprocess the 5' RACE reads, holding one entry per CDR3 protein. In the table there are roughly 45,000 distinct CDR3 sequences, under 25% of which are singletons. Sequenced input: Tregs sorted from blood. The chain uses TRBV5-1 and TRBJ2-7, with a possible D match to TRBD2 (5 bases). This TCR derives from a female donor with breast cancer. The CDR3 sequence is CASSLGGIDYEQYF. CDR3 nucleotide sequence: TGCGCCAGCAGCTTGGGAGGGATCGACTACGAGCAGTACTTC.